The T cell receptor (beta chain) described here comes from a study of shared clonotypes between healthy human individuals. The study's findings and limits: Around 4.7% of naive CD4 clonotypes were shared across a few donors. Some clonotypes were shared by all four sorted-subset donors, while others were not shared. The non-shared ones had lower generation probabilities than the shared ones. Exclusively blood specimens were collected; tissue repertoires likely differ.

Produced via immunoSEQ multiplex PCR; TCRdb's table is partial and in-frame only. Of about 2 million clones listed, 95% are singletons. In the case of this clone: The antigen remains undetermined.

The CD4+ fraction was divided into a CD45RA+ naive subset and a CD45RA-negative memory subset. The length of the CDR3 is 13 residues. CDR1 and CDR2 from the germline V gene are ENHRY and SYGVKD. Trimming pared 3 bases from V and 6 bases from J, leaving 11 bases between. V gene TRBV10-3 combines with J gene TRBJ1-2, with a possible D match to TRBD1 (5 bases). This receptor was identified in a man aged 18-30 years in good health. The sequenced sample consisted of naive CD4+ T cells sorted from blood. The subset was: CD45RA+ positively selected. The CDR3 is CAISDGRENGYTF. The CDR3 DNA reads TGTGCCATCAGTGACGGCAGGGAAAATGGCTACACCTTC.